These T cell receptor beta chains were read from a single sample in a study of siplizumab effects on memory and regulatory T cells. Libraries were prepared by immunoSEQ multiplex PCR; TCRdb keeps only in-frame clonotypes and omits some of them. Of some 63,000 clones listed, just over 95% are singletons. Sequencing input: naive CD8+ T cells sorted from blood. The source of these receptors is a human donor in good health. CDR3s include the opening cysteine and the closing phenylalanine or tryptophan. Each record gives: D gene, J gene, V gene, clone size, CDR3 DNA, CDR3 protein. The D gene is left open where the match is weak. The size of a clone is reported for some rows only, either as once, few or many, or as a class for expanded clones.

d_call: TRBD1; j_call: TRBJ2-3; v_call: TRBV27; clone_size: NA; cdr3_nt: TGTGCCAGCAGTGGGGACAGGGACTCCTGGGCAGATACGCAGTATTTT; cdr3_aa: CASSGDRDSWADTQYF
d_call: NA; j_call: TRBJ1-1; v_call: TRBV27; clone_size: NA; cdr3_nt: TGTGCCGCCTCGGAGGGGATTGAGACCTTGGCTTTCTTT; cdr3_aa: CAASEGIETLAFF
d_call: TRBD2; j_call: TRBJ2-7; v_call: TRBV6-6; clone_size: once; cdr3_nt: TGTGCCAGCAGTTACTCAGGCGGGGGGACCTACGAGCAGTACTTC; cdr3_aa: CASSYSGGGTYEQYF
d_call: NA; j_call: TRBJ1-2; v_call: TRBV5-4; clone_size: NA; cdr3_nt: TGTGCCAGCAGCTTTCAGGGTTCGAATGGCTACACCTTC; cdr3_aa: CASSFQGSNGYTF
d_call: NA; j_call: TRBJ2-1; v_call: TRBV6-5; clone_size: NA; cdr3_nt: TGTGCCAGCAGTTACTCCGATGAGCAGTTCTTC; cdr3_aa: CASSYSDEQFF
d_call: NA; j_call: TRBJ1-1; v_call: TRBV9; clone_size: NA; cdr3_nt: TGTGCCAGCAGCGTAGGACAGGATATCAACACTGAAGCTTTCTTT; cdr3_aa: CASSVGQDINTEAFF
d_call: NA; j_call: TRBJ2-7; v_call: TRBV4-1; clone_size: NA; cdr3_nt: TGCGCCAGCAGCTACAGCTACGAGCAGTACTTC; cdr3_aa: CASSYSYEQYF
d_call: TRBD1; j_call: TRBJ2-1; v_call: TRBV19; clone_size: NA; cdr3_nt: TGTGCCAGTAGTCTGGGACAGGGAATCTACAATGAGCAGTTCTTC; cdr3_aa: CASSLGQGIYNEQFF
d_call: NA; j_call: TRBJ1-4; v_call: TRBV19; clone_size: NA; cdr3_nt: TGTGCCAGTAGTATGGGCGGGGGGATTGAAAAACTGTTTTTT; cdr3_aa: CASSMGGGIEKLFF
d_call: NA; j_call: TRBJ2-1; v_call: TRBV19; clone_size: NA; cdr3_nt: TGTGCCAGTAGTATAATGGGAGTCCAGTTCTTC; cdr3_aa: CASSIMGVQFF
d_call: NA; j_call: TRBJ1-4; v_call: TRBV27; clone_size: NA; cdr3_nt: TGTGCCAGCAGTTCCGGTTGGGGGGCTAATGAAAAACTGTTTTTT; cdr3_aa: CASSSGWGANEKLFF
d_call: NA; j_call: TRBJ2-2; v_call: TRBV5-6; clone_size: NA; cdr3_nt: TGTGCCAGCAGCGTGAACACCGGGGAGCTGTTTTTT; cdr3_aa: CASSVNTGELFF
d_call: NA; j_call: TRBJ2-2; v_call: TRBV2; clone_size: NA; cdr3_nt: TGTGCCAGCAGCTGGTTAGATGAGGGGAGGACCGGGGAGCTGTTTTTT; cdr3_aa: CASSWLDEGRTGELFF
d_call: TRBD1; j_call: TRBJ2-1; v_call: TRBV5-6; clone_size: NA; cdr3_nt: TGTGCCAGCAGCTTAGGGACAGGGGTAGTCAATGAGCAGTTCTTC; cdr3_aa: CASSLGTGVVNEQFF
d_call: NA; j_call: TRBJ2-3; v_call: TRBV19; clone_size: NA; cdr3_nt: TGTGCCAGTAGCATCGGGGGCCTACCCCGCACAGATACGCAGTATTTT; cdr3_aa: CASSIGGLPRTDTQYF
d_call: TRBD1; j_call: TRBJ1-2; v_call: TRBV27; clone_size: once; cdr3_nt: TGTGCCAGCAGTTTCCCGACAGGGGTAGGCTACACCTTC; cdr3_aa: CASSFPTGVGYTF
d_call: NA; j_call: TRBJ1-1; v_call: TRBV5-4; clone_size: NA; cdr3_nt: TGTGCCAGCAGCTCGACAGTGAACACTGAAGCTTTCTTT; cdr3_aa: CASSSTVNTEAFF
d_call: NA; j_call: TRBJ1-1; v_call: TRBV6-6; clone_size: NA; cdr3_nt: TGTGCCAGCCGACGGGGCATGAACACTGAAGCTTTCTTT; cdr3_aa: CASRRGMNTEAFF
d_call: TRBD2; j_call: TRBJ2-7; v_call: TRBV9; clone_size: NA; cdr3_nt: TGTGCCAGCAGCGTAGGAAGCGGGGGGGTCCCCGACGAGCAGTACTTC; cdr3_aa: CASSVGSGGVPDEQYF
d_call: NA; j_call: TRBJ2-7; v_call: TRBV7-3; clone_size: NA; cdr3_nt: TGTGCCAGCAGCCTACCGAGCGAAAGGGGCTCCTACGAGCAGTACTTC; cdr3_aa: CASSLPSERGSYEQYF
d_call: NA; j_call: TRBJ2-5; v_call: TRBV5-4; clone_size: once; cdr3_nt: TGTGCCAGCAGCGGGGAATCGACCCGGGAGACCCAGTACTTC; cdr3_aa: CASSGESTRETQYF
d_call: TRBD2; j_call: TRBJ2-5; v_call: TRBV11-2; clone_size: NA; cdr3_nt: TGTGCCAGCAGCCCCGGGACTAGCGATCAAGAGACCCAGTACTTC; cdr3_aa: CASSPGTSDQETQYF
d_call: NA; j_call: TRBJ1-1; v_call: TRBV15; clone_size: NA; cdr3_nt: TGTGCCACCAGCAGAGATAAAGGGAGGGAAATGAACACTGAAGCTTTCTTT; cdr3_aa: CATSRDKGREMNTEAFF
d_call: TRBD1; j_call: TRBJ1-1; v_call: TRBV19; clone_size: NA; cdr3_nt: TGTGCCAGTAGTATAGCTGGGACAGGGGTTACTGAAGCTTTCTTT; cdr3_aa: CASSIAGTGVTEAFF
d_call: NA; j_call: TRBJ2-3; v_call: TRBV6-5; clone_size: NA; cdr3_nt: TGTGCCAGCAGTTACTCGAGAGAAAGGGTGTTAGATACGCAGTATTTT; cdr3_aa: CASSYSRERVLDTQYF
d_call: NA; j_call: TRBJ2-3; v_call: TRBV27; clone_size: NA; cdr3_nt: TGTGCCAGCAGTTTGGTTATCTGGGATACGCAGTATTTT; cdr3_aa: CASSLVIWDTQYF
d_call: NA; j_call: TRBJ1-1; v_call: TRBV4-1; clone_size: once; cdr3_nt: TGCGCCAGCAACGCGGTGGGGATTACTGAAGCTTTCTTT; cdr3_aa: CASNAVGITEAFF